This T cell receptor beta chain was recorded in a study of OX40 agonist ivuxolimab in advanced cancers. Study-wide context: Ivuxolimab, which targeted the costimulatory receptor OX40 (CD134), was an agonistic, fully human IgG2 monoclonal antibody. Intravenous ivuxolimab was administered to patients every 2 weeks at six dose levels: 0.01, 0.1, 0.3, 1.5, 3 and 10 mg/kg. Of the approximately 50 patients in dose escalation, around 19 had hepatocellular carcinoma, approximately 15 had melanoma, 9 had renal cell carcinoma and 9 had head and neck cancer. In the dose-escalation cohort, around four fifths of patients were male, and the mean age was approximately 60 years, with a range of roughly 20 to 80. Patients were allowed to have had prior anti-PD-1, anti-PD-L1 or anti-CTLA-4 therapy, and approximately 40% of the dose-escalation patients had been treated with checkpoint inhibitors. Partial responses occurred in three dose-escalation patients, of whom one had hepatocellular carcinoma and two had cutaneous melanoma. The purpose of peripheral TCRbeta sequencing was to test whether ivuxolimab changed TCR sequence diversity and led to clonal T-cell expansion. The monotherapy dose-escalation portion (N ≈ 55 patients) of the phase I ivuxolimab trial is reported in the paper. Here is what the overall study found, with its caveats: On average, CD8+ T cells showed more expanded clones than CD4+ T cells after ivuxolimab. The antigen specificity of the clonally expanded peripheral T cells was not determined. Partial responders in the 0.1-3.0 mg/kg groups had among the lowest normalized peripheral clonal expansion, especially among CD8+ T cells. Low levels of normalized T-cell clonal expansion were also seen in some nonresponding patients. Clonal expansion of both CD4+ and CD8+ blood T cells was observed from baseline to week 6 at doses 0.1 to 3.0 mg/kg.

Points on this clone: Its antigen is unknown. Base qualities are not recorded, but no much larger clone differs from it by a single base.

Patients with a history of autoimmune disease or receiving systemic immunosuppression were excluded from the trial. Peripheral blood for TCR sequencing was collected from all dose cohorts at baseline, on cycle 4 day 1, and on cycle 7 day 1. The samples were drawn from a first-in-human, open-label, multicenter phase I dose-escalation trial of ivuxolimab. Adults with locally advanced or metastatic melanoma, renal cell carcinoma, hepatocellular carcinoma or head and neck squamous cell carcinoma were enrolled in the trial. Before TCR sequencing, CD4+ T cells and CD8+ T cells were sorted from peripheral blood as separate populations. To sequence the TCRbeta CDR3 region, genomic DNA was isolated from the sorted cells. The immunoSEQ Assay was used to sequence the TCRbeta CDR3 regions. In TCRdb, the immuneACCESS table is reduced to in-frame sequences with V and J assigned. These tables do not hold every clone; where another copy was compared, an unresolved V gene accounts for under half, and the others remain unexplained. The sample contains more than 100,000 clones, about 93% of them found a single time. The ten largest clones represent approximately 1% of the sample.

The CDR3 runs 12 amino acids, cysteine and phenylalanine included. Only the CDR3 part of the read is kept: 36 bases, read in frame from the first base. Taken from the germline V gene (reference sequence), the CDR1 and CDR2 loops are MNHEY and SMNVEV. V is clipped by 6 bases and J by 7 bases, and the sequence between their germline boundaries is 10 bases long. The receptor was derived from an adult with an advanced solid tumor such as melanoma, head and neck, liver or kidney cancer. The material was CD4+ or CD8+ T cells sorted from blood, obtained in a trial of the OX40 agonist ivuxolimab. This chain joins TRBV27 to TRBJ1-5; the D region possibly corresponds to TRBD1 (5 bases align). The base sequence is TGTGCCAGCAGGCAAGGGGTACAGCCCCAGCATTTT. Its translation reads: CASRQGVQPQHF.